The subject of this entry is one TCR beta chain. This record comes from a study of blood T cell repertoires in COVID-19. Study in general: Samples representing acute and convalescent COVID-19 were sourced from the United States, Italy and Spain.

Grouping used clinical history reported by participants in a survey and questionnaire. Deletions cut 6 bases from V and 5 bases from J, with 16 bases between. Germline CDR1 and CDR2: ENHRY and SYGVKD. This CDR3 comprises 14 residues. Source study methods: Estimated nucleated cell counts came from reference gene primer amplification. The repertoire was sequenced with immunoSEQ multiplex PCR; TCRdb's copy has only in-frame clones and lacks some. V, J and clone size derive from that table, while D and trimming were established from the DNA sequence. The sample lists about 210,000 clones, 80% occurring once.

The sequencing input was PBMCs or T cells enriched from blood (not recorded which). The gene calls are TRBV10-3 and TRBJ1-1; a possible D gene is TRBD1 (6 bases). This clonotype was sampled from a man aged 30 to 39 with acute COVID-19. CDR3 sequence: CAIRGAGVGTEAFF. The CDR3 DNA is TGTGCCATCAGGGGGGCAGGGGTGGGAACTGAAGCTTTCTTT.